This T cell receptor (beta chain) was captured by sequencing in a study of T cells in Graves' hyperthyroidism and ophthalmopathy. Notes on the study in general: Most expanded thyroid clonotypes above 0.001 recurred in blood. Stable hyperthyroidism was separated from ophthalmopathy by a model based on 13 V-J features.

This clonotype was seen ten or more times. What it recognizes is unknown. The CDR3 extends over 15 amino acids. CDR1 is SGHTA, CDR2 FQGNSA, per germline. Trimming pared 2 bases from V and 0 bases from J, leaving 10 bases between. Clinical symptoms, serum thyroxine, TRAb, thyroid ultrasound and orbital computed tomography established diagnosis. From RNA transcripts, TCR beta CDR3 regions were amplified. Using the HTBI primer set, a first-round RT-PCR was run on the TCR CDR3. TCRdb re-analysed the multiplex PCR reads in MiXCR, keeping a single row per CDR3 protein. The table records approximately 600,000 distinct CDR3 sequences, less than 25% of them present only once.

Sequenced material: blood. The rearrangement links TRBV7-2 to TRBJ2-5, with D unclear. The sequence was collected from a man under 40 with Graves' ophthalmopathy. CDR3 amino acids: CASSLYASYQETQYF. In DNA form, the CDR3 reads TGTGCCAGCAGCTTATATGCCTCGTACCAAGAGACCCAGTACTTC.